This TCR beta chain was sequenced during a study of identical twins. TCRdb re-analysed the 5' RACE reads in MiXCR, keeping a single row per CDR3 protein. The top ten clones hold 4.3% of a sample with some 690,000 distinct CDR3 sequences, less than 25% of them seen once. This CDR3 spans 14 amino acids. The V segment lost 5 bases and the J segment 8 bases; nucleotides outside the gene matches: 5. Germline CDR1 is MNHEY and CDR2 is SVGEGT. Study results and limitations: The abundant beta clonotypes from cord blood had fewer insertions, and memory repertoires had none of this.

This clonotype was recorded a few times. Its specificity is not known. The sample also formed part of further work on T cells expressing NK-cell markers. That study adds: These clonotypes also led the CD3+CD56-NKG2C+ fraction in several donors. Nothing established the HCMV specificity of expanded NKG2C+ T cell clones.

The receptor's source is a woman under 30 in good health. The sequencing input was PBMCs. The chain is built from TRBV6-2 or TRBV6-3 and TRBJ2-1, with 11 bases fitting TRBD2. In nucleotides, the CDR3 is TGTGCCAGCAGTGCACTAGCGGGAGTTGATGAGCAGTTCTTC. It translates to CASSALAGVDEQFF.